The clone carrying this T cell receptor beta chain was found many times. The antigen is unknown. Template switching added a universal primer binding site, and final cDNA carried unique molecular identifiers. MiXCR, run by TCRdb on the 5' RACE reads, gives a single entry per CDR3 protein. The repertoire holds around 480,000 distinct CDR3 sequences, with approximately 14% as singletons. The data were taken from a study of identical twins. Overall study results and limits: Twins' excess sharing was less marked for out-of-frame beta sequences. High-abundance cord blood beta clonotypes had fewer insertions; memory repertoires showed none.

Deletions cut 9 bases from V and 0 bases from J, with 9 bases between. This CDR3 spans 13 amino acids. These same records also appear under a second study, on yellow fever vaccine responses in identical twins. That source reports: Twins reportedly mounted vaccine T cell responses that seemed partly convergent, partly personalized.

Specimen: CD4+ T cells sorted from blood. The clonotype was recovered from a young woman in good health. The chain has TRBV12-3 or TRBV12-4 and TRBJ2-4; D call uncertain. The CDR3 DNA follows: TGTGCCAGTCAACAGCTAGCCAAAAACATTCAGTACTTC. It encodes CASQQLAKNIQYF.